This TCR beta chain was documented in a study of blood T cell repertoires in COVID-19. Study summary: Whether acute or convalescent, the COVID-19 samples came from the United States, Italy and Spain. PBMCs, B-cell-depleted T cells, or T cells were the source of the cDNA or gDNA that made up the material.

This CDR3 comprises 16 residues. The trim removed 4 bases at V and 9 bases at J, leaving 10 bases unmatched. From germline, CDR1 is SQVTM and CDR2 ANQGSEA. In the original analysis: By means of reference gene primer amplification, nucleated cell counts were estimated. This table comes from immunoSEQ multiplex PCR, and its TCRdb copy is limited to in-frame clones, with some not included. V, J and clone size are those of that table, while D and trimming were read from the DNA. The sample includes about 130,000 clones, roughly nine tenths of them seen just once. While infection was still active, Seattle patients were enrolled and then followed longitudinally.

The sequenced sample consisted of peripheral blood. The chain has TRBV29-1 and TRBJ2-1, with 15 bases matching TRBD2. The origin of this receptor is a man in his fifties or sixties with COVID-19, enrolled during active disease. CDR3 sequence: CSVGTSGRAADIEQFF. The CDR3 DNA reads as TGCAGCGTTGGGACTAGCGGGAGGGCAGCTGACATTGAGCAGTTCTTC.